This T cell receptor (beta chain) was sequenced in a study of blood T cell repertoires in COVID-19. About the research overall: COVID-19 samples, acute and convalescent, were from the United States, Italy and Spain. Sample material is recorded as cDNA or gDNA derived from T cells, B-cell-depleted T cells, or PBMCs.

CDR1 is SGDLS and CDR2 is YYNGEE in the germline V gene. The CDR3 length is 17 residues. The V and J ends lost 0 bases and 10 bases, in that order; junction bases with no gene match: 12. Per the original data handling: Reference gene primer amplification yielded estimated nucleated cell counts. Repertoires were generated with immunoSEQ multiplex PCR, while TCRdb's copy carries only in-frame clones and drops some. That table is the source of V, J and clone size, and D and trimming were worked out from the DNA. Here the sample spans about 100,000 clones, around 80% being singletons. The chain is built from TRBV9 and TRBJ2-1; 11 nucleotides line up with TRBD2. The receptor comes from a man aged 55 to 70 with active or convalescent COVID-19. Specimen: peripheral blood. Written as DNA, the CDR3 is TGTGCCAGCAGCGTAGAAAAGGGGACTAGCGGCGATGGGGAGCAGTTCTTC. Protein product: CASSVEKGTSGDGEQFF.